The rows below give T cell receptor beta chains drawn from one sample of a study of naive and memory T cell subsets. One entry per CDR3 protein, called by TCRdb with MiXCR from the 5' RACE reads. The repertoire has about 62,000 distinct CDR3 sequences, around 8% of them found once; the top ten carry 15% to 20%. The receptors shown here come from a female donor in good health. The CDR3 runs from the conserved cysteine through the conserved F or W. A D gene is named only where the DNA matches it firmly. The listing skips clone size in some rows; elsewhere it reads once, few, many or a size class.

j_gene,abundance,d_gene,v_gene,CDR3aa,CDR3nt
TRBJ1-3,few,NA,TRBV18,CASSLDPGGSGNTIYF,TGTGCCAGCTCACTAGACCCGGGGGGCTCTGGAAACACCATATATTTT
TRBJ1-5,NA,NA,TRBV12-3/TRBV12-4,CATRRGAGNQPQHF,TGTGCCACCCGTCGGGGGGCGGGCAATCAGCCCCAGCATTTT
TRBJ1-5,many,NA,TRBV6-1,CASSESGLNQPQHF,TGTGCCAGCAGTGAAAGCGGCCTCAATCAGCCCCAGCATTTT
TRBJ2-1,few,NA,TRBV5-1,CASSLERLFEQFF,TGCGCCAGCAGCTTGGAGCGACTCTTTGAGCAGTTCTTC
TRBJ1-5,many,TRBD1,TRBV19,CASRTGTDQPQHF,TGTGCCAGTAGGACAGGGACGGATCAGCCCCAGCATTTT
TRBJ2-1,NA,TRBD2,TRBV19,CASKTVASGRASSYNEQFF,TGTGCCAGTAAAACGGTGGCTAGCGGGAGGGCCTCGTCCTACAATGAGCAGTTCTTC
TRBJ1-1,few,NA,TRBV20-1,CSAPKGDRETEAFF,TGCAGTGCTCCTAAGGGGGATCGGGAGACTGAAGCTTTCTTT
TRBJ2-1,NA,TRBD1,TRBV29-1,CSGIEGTGVNNEQFF,TGCAGCGGTATTGAAGGGACAGGAGTTAACAATGAGCAGTTCTTC
TRBJ2-5,NA,NA,TRBV7-9,CASSRVQLETQYF,TGTGCCAGCAGCAGAGTACAGCTAGAGACCCAGTACTTC
TRBJ2-3,few,TRBD2,TRBV12-3/TRBV12-4,CASSLRGAQYF,TGTGCCAGCAGTTTACGGGGGGCGCAGTATTTT
TRBJ2-6,few,NA,TRBV28,CASSTRIQTAHSGANVLTF,TGTGCCAGCAGTACCCGAATACAGACAGCCCACTCTGGGGCCAACGTCCTGACTTTC
TRBJ2-7,many,NA,TRBV13,CASSLGLIPLEQYF,TGTGCCAGCAGCTTAGGCCTCATTCCCCTCGAGCAGTACTTC
TRBJ2-5,few,TRBD2,TRBV6-5,CASSRLAGYQETQYF,TGTGCCAGCAGCCGACTAGCGGGTTACCAAGAGACCCAGTACTTC
TRBJ1-2,many,NA,TRBV21-1,CASSTGPRVDRGHYGYTF,TGTGCCAGCAGCACAGGGCCCAGGGTTGACAGGGGACACTATGGCTACACCTTC
TRBJ2-5,NA,NA,TRBV19,CASMEWVTETQYF,TGTGCCAGTATGGAGTGGGTCACGGAGACCCAGTACTTC
TRBJ2-2,few,NA,TRBV11-2,CASSLSLGKTGELFF,TGTGCCAGCAGCTTATCTCTGGGAAAGACCGGGGAGCTGTTTTTT
TRBJ2-4,few,NA,TRBV10-3,CAISESSGDWIKNIQYF,TGTGCCATCAGTGAGTCGTCCGGGGACTGGATCAAAAACATTCAGTACTTC
TRBJ1-1,many,NA,TRBV7-6,CASSLAGITEAFF,TGTGCCAGCAGCTTAGCAGGGATCACTGAAGCTTTCTTT
TRBJ1-1,many,NA,TRBV12-3/TRBV12-4,CASSLWGTDTEAFF,TGTGCCAGCAGTTTATGGGGCACGGACACTGAAGCTTTCTTT
TRBJ2-1,few,TRBD2,TRBV12-3/TRBV12-4,CASSLDSGRYNEQFF,TGTGCCAGCAGTTTAGATAGCGGGAGGTACAATGAGCAGTTCTTC
TRBJ1-6,many,NA,TRBV2,CASSEIVESPLHF,TGTGCCAGCAGTGAAATAGTGGAGTCACCCCTCCACTTT
TRBJ1-6,few,NA,TRBV12-3/TRBV12-4,CASSLEAAELSPSYNSPLHF,TGTGCCAGCAGTTTAGAAGCGGCAGAGCTTTCCCCCTCCTATAATTCACCCCTCCACTTT
TRBJ2-6,NA,TRBD2,TRBV7-3,CASSPAGYSGANVLTF,TGTGCCAGCAGCCCAGCGGGATACTCTGGGGCCAACGTCCTGACTTTC
TRBJ2-1,many,TRBD2,TRBV5-1,CASSGNIAGVLQYNEQFF,TGCGCCAGCAGCGGGAACATAGCGGGGGTCCTCCAGTACAATGAGCAGTTCTTC
TRBJ2-3,few,TRBD2,TRBV3-1,CASSQLAGGSDTQYF,TGTGCCAGCAGCCAACTAGCGGGAGGTTCAGATACGCAGTATTTT
TRBJ1-1,few,TRBD1,TRBV6-4,CASSATGGSNTEAFF,TGTGCCAGCAGTGCGACAGGGGGGTCGAACACTGAAGCTTTCTTT
TRBJ1-5,few,NA,TRBV28,CASSLWGSSSPLTIQPQHF,TGTGCCAGCAGTCTCTGGGGCAGTTCCTCCCCTCTCACAATTCAGCCCCAGCATTTT
TRBJ1-5,many,NA,TRBV7-8,CASSTRGNQPQHF,TGTGCCAGCAGCACAAGGGGCAATCAGCCCCAGCATTTT
TRBJ1-2,many,NA,TRBV6-5,CASRGQVWAGYTF,TGTGCCAGCAGGGGCCAAGTGTGGGCTGGCTACACCTTC
TRBJ2-2,NA,TRBD2,TRBV5-1,CASSLAPAGGPIGELFF,TGCGCCAGCAGCTTGGCTCCGGCGGGAGGGCCGATCGGGGAGCTGTTTTTT
TRBJ1-4,many,NA,TRBV6-6,CASRIQPVVEKLFF,TGTGCCAGCAGAATACAGCCGGTCGTTGAAAAACTGTTTTTT
TRBJ2-7,NA,TRBD1,TRBV20-1,CSARDTGQGQYEQYF,TGCAGTGCTAGAGATACGGGACAGGGGCAGTACGAGCAGTACTTC